These 28 T cell receptor beta chains came from one sample sequenced in a study of human T cells and chemical hapten exposure. TCRdb redid the calling of the RACE reads with MiXCR, one entry per CDR3 protein. This sample carries 180,000 or so distinct CDR3 sequences, more than 25% of them seen once, and the ten largest clones take just under 3%. Time point of the sample: pre-sensitization, week 0. Described treatment: therapeutic diphenylcyclopropenone sensitization with weekly scalp DPC. Here the sequenced sample was whole blood, taken in connection with sensitization to the hapten diphenylcyclopropenone (DPC). The source is a woman under 40 with alopecia areata. Some clones in this sample may be carry-over from other donors' samples.

The chain employs TRBV11-3 and TRBJ2-2, with D possibly TRBD1 on 5 matching bases. Germline loops: CDR1 SGHNT, CDR2 YENEEA. The CDR3 is made up of 15 amino acids. Trimming left V 0 bases short and J 6 bases short, with 11 bases between. CDR3 nucleotides: TGTGCCAGCAGCTTAGATGGGGCGTCCCCCGGGGAGCTGTTTTTT. The encoded protein is CASSLDGASPGELFF.

Only a few counts were recorded for this clonotype. V usage is TRBV5-1 and J usage is TRBJ2-3, with D unresolved. With 2 bases removed from V and 0 bases from J, the gap between germline ends came to 10 bases. Germline CDR1 and CDR2: SGHRS and YFSETQ. The CDR3 totals 15 residues. CDR3 DNA: TGCGCCAGCAGCTTCGCAAAGGGTAGCACAGATACGCAGTATTTT. This sequence encodes CASSFAKGSTDTQYF.

This clonotype has more than one count but fewer than ten. The V call is TRBV29-1, the J call TRBJ2-3, with D uncertain. CDR1 and CDR2 (germline): SQVTM, ANQGSEA. V dropped 1 base and J dropped 3 bases, with 5 bases sitting between them. The CDR3 covers 12 residues. The chain's CDR3 is CSVEVGTDTQYF. Written as DNA, the CDR3 is TGCAGCGTTGAAGTGGGAACAGATACGCAGTATTTT.

A few counts support this clonotype. The chain has TRBV28 and TRBJ2-3; D is ambiguous. Germline values: CDR1 MDHEN, CDR2 SYDVKM. Trimming cost V 3 bases and J 0 bases, with 13 bases left between them. This CDR3 contains 16 residues. CDR3 loop: CASSLSGRTSTDTQYF. CDR3 in DNA: TGTGCCAGCAGTTTGTCAGGCCGAACTAGCACAGATACGCAGTATTTT.

This clonotype was seen only a few times. The J gene is TRBJ2-2, the V gene TRBV27; 12 bases agree with TRBD2. The CDR3 covers 17 residues. Per the germline V gene, CDR1 is MNHEY and CDR2 is SMNVEV (reference sequence). Losses at the gene ends were 4 bases for V and 6 bases for J; bases not matched to a gene: 9. The CDR3 here is CASSSLAGGPESGELFF. In DNA, the CDR3 is TGTGCCAGCAGTTCGCTAGCGGGAGGGCCAGAATCCGGGGAGCTGTTTTTT.

The V and J genes are TRBV20-1 and TRBJ2-1; no clear D. V lost 3 bases, J lost 8 bases, and 5 bases lay in between. CDR1 and CDR2 (germline): DFQATT, SNEGSKA (reference sequence). The CDR3 length is 10 residues. CDR3 sequence: CSASPYEQFF. The CDR3 region has the DNA TGCAGTGCTAGCCCCTATGAGCAGTTCTTC.

The table lists this clonotype with a few counts. V is TRBV9 and J is TRBJ2-1; TRBD2 aligns across 7 bases. Germline-derived CDR1 and CDR2 are SGDLS and YYNGEE. This CDR3 is 15 amino acids long. The trim removed 3 bases at V and 12 bases at J, leaving 15 bases unmatched. The CDR3 coding sequence is TGTGCCAGCAGCGCCCAAGCAATGGGGGGAGGGGTGCAGTTCTTC. The encoded protein is CASSAQAMGGGVQFF.

The rearrangement joins TRBV9 to TRBJ1-6; D gene uncertain. The germline gives CDR1 SGDLS, CDR2 YYNGEE. V was pared by 0 bases and J by 8 bases, with 15 bases between. This CDR3 comprises 16 residues. The CDR3 here is CASSVGWGWEHSPLHF. The CDR3 coding sequence is TGTGCCAGCAGCGTAGGATGGGGATGGGAGCATTCACCCCTCCACTTT.

This chain connects TRBV6-5 to TRBJ2-1, with TRBD2 matching over 7 bases. CDR3 size: 16 residues. Per germline, CDR1 MNHEY and CDR2 SVGAGI. V was pared by 0 bases and J by 2 bases, with 4 bases of the junction left unmatched. The CDR3 DNA reads TGTGCCAGCAGTTACTCGCGGGAGATCGCCTACAATGAGCAGTTCTTC. Translated: CASSYSREIAYNEQFF.

The chain employs TRBV7-6 and TRBJ2-5; D ambiguous. Trimming cost V 0 bases and J 0 bases, with 2 bases left between them. Germline loops: CDR1 SGHVS, CDR2 FNYEAQ. This CDR3 has 13 amino acids. CDR3 DNA sequence: TGTGCCAGCAGCTTAGCCCACCAAGAGACCCAGTACTTC. This gives the protein CASSLAHQETQYF.

The genes are TRBV12-3 or TRBV12-4 and TRBJ2-3, with 13 bases that match TRBD2. V was clipped by 2 bases and J by 4 bases; unmatched bases: 12. The CDR3 is 19 amino acids. The CDR3 coding sequence is TGTGCCAGCAGTTTATCCCCGGGACTAGCGGGGAGGTTCTCAGATACGCAGTATTTT. Its protein product is CASSLSPGLAGRFSDTQYF.

This clonotype was counted between two and nine times. The rearrangement joins TRBV28 to TRBJ1-2; 10 bases align to TRBD1. There are 14 residues in the CDR3. From germline, CDR1 is MDHEN and CDR2 SYDVKM. V gave up 7 bases and J gave up 7 bases; unmatched junction bases: 9. The CDR3 region has the DNA TGTGCCAGCACAACCGGACAGGGGGGGGGTGGCTACACCTTC. Translated: CASTTGQGGGGYTF.

The gene calls are TRBV2 and TRBJ1-1; tentative D call: TRBD1 (6 bases). This CDR3 region has 12 residues. Germline loops: CDR1 SNHLY, CDR2 FYNNEI. Deletions cut 4 bases from V and 6 bases from J, with 9 bases between. Here the CDR3 reads CASSVGAAEAFF. The DNA for the CDR3 is TGTGCCAGCAGTGTGGGGGCCGCTGAAGCTTTCTTT.

This clonotype was found a few times. This chain connects TRBV9 to TRBJ1-1; no firm D call. V lost 0 bases to trimming and J lost 4 bases, with 10 bases between them. Germline CDR1 is SGDLS and CDR2 is YYNGEE. The length of the CDR3 is 14 residues. The CDR3 is CASSVGGGVTEAFF. The CDR3 coding sequence is TGTGCCAGCAGCGTAGGGGGAGGCGTCACTGAAGCTTTCTTT.

This clonotype was seen a handful of times. The CDR3 reads CASRGLFQETQYF. CDR3 nucleotides: TGTGCCAGTCGGGGCCTCTTTCAAGAGACCCAGTACTTC. The chain joins TRBV27 to TRBJ2-5, with D perhaps given as TRBD1 or TRBD2 (5 bases each). Germline V gives CDR1 MNHEY, CDR2 SMNVEV (reference sequence). This CDR3 region has 13 residues. V was trimmed by 9 bases and J by 2 bases, leaving 13 bases between them.

V usage is TRBV4-1 and J usage is TRBJ2-2, with D maybe TRBD1 (7 bases). Per germline, CDR1 MGHRA and CDR2 YSYEKL. CDR3 size: 16 residues. V was cut by 1 base and J by 3 bases, with 12 bases left in between. The CDR3 sequence is CASSQVPGGYTGELFF. DNA for the CDR3: TGCGCCAGCAGCCAAGTTCCAGGGGGGTACACCGGGGAGCTGTTTTTT.

V usage is TRBV28 and J usage is TRBJ2-7, with 9 bases lining up with TRBD2. With 3 bases clipped from V and 7 bases from J, the junction kept 1 base outside the gene matches. Germline CDR1 and CDR2: MDHEN and SYDVKM. CDR3 length: 12 amino acids. The CDR3 loop reads CASSLTSGEQYF. Written as DNA, the CDR3 is TGTGCCAGCAGTTTGACTAGCGGAGAGCAGTACTTC.

There are a few counts of this clonotype. This rearrangement joins TRBV18 to TRBJ1-3, with D perhaps matching TRBD1 (6 bases). The CDR3 runs 15 residues. V lost 4 bases and J lost 2, with 12 bases in between. Germline V gives CDR1 KGHSH, CDR2 LQKENI. Here the CDR3 DNA reads TGTGCCAGCTCACGGGGAACAGGGACTGGAAACACCATATATTTT. Protein product: CASSRGTGTGNTIYF.

This clonotype occurred a few times. The chain couples TRBV28 to TRBJ2-7, with 8 bases matching TRBD1. The V and J ends lost 3 bases and 6 bases, in that order; junction bases with no gene match: 10. Germline CDR1 and CDR2: MDHEN and SYDVKM. CDR3 length: 15 amino acids. The CDR3: CASSFPGQAVLEQYF. The CDR3 region has the DNA TGTGCCAGCAGTTTTCCGGGACAGGCTGTTCTCGAGCAGTACTTC.

This clonotype was counted between two and nine times. The chain recombines TRBV11-2 with TRBJ2-3, with no clear D. The V gene's germline CDR1 is SGHAT and CDR2 FQNNGV. This CDR3 spans 12 amino acids. V was shortened by 8 bases and J by 6 bases, with 12 bases between the two germline ends. CDR3 protein: CASGVNKDTQYF. CDR3 bases: TGTGCCAGCGGGGTTAATAAGGATACGCAGTATTTT. The full variable domain, in which reference TRBV11-2 and TRBJ2-3 provide the parts outside the CDR3, is EAGVAQSPRYKIIEKRQSVAFWCNPISGHATLYWYQQILGQGPKLLIQFQNNGVVDDSQLPKDRFSAERLKGVDSTLKIQPAKLEDSAVYLCASGVNKDTQYFGPGTRLTVL.

The chain combines TRBV12-3 or TRBV12-4 with TRBJ2-5; perhaps TRBD2 as D (6 bases). This CDR3 region has 13 residues. V was trimmed by 5 bases and J by 4 bases, leaving 11 bases between them. The CDR3 DNA reads as TGTGCCAGCAGTCCGCCGGGGGTAGAGACCCAGTACTTC. This codes for CASSPPGVETQYF.

The chain uses TRBV28 and TRBJ2-3; 16 bases map to TRBD2. Trimming took 6 bases from V and 0 from J; bases not matched to a gene: 15. CDR1 MDHEN and CDR2 SYDVKM come from the germline V gene. CDR3 length equals 21 residues. This chain's CDR3 is CASSQTPGTSGRASSTDTQYF. Here the CDR3 DNA reads TGTGCCAGCAGCCAGACCCCCGGGACTAGCGGGAGGGCCTCCAGCACAGATACGCAGTATTTT.

The table lists this clonotype with many counts. The V and J genes are TRBV9 and TRBJ2-5; unclear D gene. This CDR3 spans 13 amino acids. The germline V gene encodes CDR1 SGDLS and CDR2 YYNGEE. Trimming took 0 bases from V and 1 from J, leaving 4 bases between them. CDR3 sequence: CASSVAGQETQYF. The CDR3 DNA is TGTGCCAGCAGCGTAGCGGGCCAAGAGACCCAGTACTTC.

This clonotype was counted between two and nine times. The chain links TRBV6-5 to TRBJ2-4, with D perhaps assigned TRBD1 or TRBD2 (6 bases each). The germline CDR1 and CDR2 sequences are MNHEY and SVGAGI. Trimming removed 6 bases at V and 6 bases at J, with 12 bases between. This CDR3 is built from 13 residues. DNA for the CDR3: TGTGCCAGCAGGGTCCCGGGGGCAAACATTCAGTACTTC. It is translated as CASRVPGANIQYF.

V is TRBV5-1 and J is TRBJ2-2; D gene uncertain. Germline CDR1 reads SGHRS; CDR2 reads YFSETQ. The V gene lost 0 bases and the J gene lost 11 bases, with 17 bases spanning the gap. CDR3 length: 15 residues. CDR3 region: CASSLDGQPYGELFF. CDR3 nucleotides: TGCGCCAGCAGCTTGGACGGTCAACCATACGGAGAGCTGTTTTTT.

The chain employs TRBV10-2 and TRBJ1-6; 7 positions agree with TRBD1. The length of the CDR3 is 16 residues. The germline V gene encodes CDR1 WSHSY and CDR2 SAAADI. The V segment lost 6 bases and the J segment 1 base; nucleotides outside the gene matches: 6. Here the CDR3 reads CASRTGLASYNSPLHF. The CDR3 bases are TGCGCCAGCAGGACAGGGTTGGCGTCCTATAATTCACCCCTCCACTTT.

There are a few counts of this clonotype. This chain uses TRBV7-2 with TRBJ1-1; no firm D call. V dropped 2 bases and J dropped 8 bases, with 18 bases sitting between them. The CDR3 spans 15 residues. The germline V gene encodes CDR1 SGHTA and CDR2 FQGNSA. Written as DNA, the CDR3 is TGTGCCAGCAGCTTACTTACGAAGGGTCCCCGAGAAGCTTTCTTT. It specifies CASSLLTKGPREAFF.

The chain has TRBV2 and TRBJ1-2, with TRBD1 identical over 10 bases. This CDR3 has 13 residues. Germline V gives CDR1 SNHLY, CDR2 FYNNEI. Germline trimming cut 5 bases from V and 7 bases from J; bases unmatched to any gene: 4. In nucleotides, the CDR3 is TGTGCCAGCAGTACGGACAGGGGGTCTGGCTACACCTTC. Amino acid sequence: CASSTDRGSGYTF.